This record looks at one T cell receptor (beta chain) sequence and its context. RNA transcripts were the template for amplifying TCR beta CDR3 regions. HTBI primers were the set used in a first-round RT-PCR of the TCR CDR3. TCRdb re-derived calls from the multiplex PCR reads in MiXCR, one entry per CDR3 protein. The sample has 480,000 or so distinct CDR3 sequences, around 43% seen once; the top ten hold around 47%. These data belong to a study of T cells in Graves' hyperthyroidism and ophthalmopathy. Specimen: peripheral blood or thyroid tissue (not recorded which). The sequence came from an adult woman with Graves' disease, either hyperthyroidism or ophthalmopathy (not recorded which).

Here the CDR3 DNA reads TGTGCCAGCAGCCAAGGGGGACTAGCGGGAGTGGGTGAGCAGTACTTC. Encoded protein: CASSQGGLAGVGEQYF. The gene calls are TRBV14 and TRBJ2-7, with TRBD2 matching over 14 bases. Trimming at V came to 1 base and at J to 7 bases, leaving 6 bases not matched to a gene. Germline V lookup: CDR1 SGHDN, CDR2 FVKESK. This CDR3 is 16 amino acids long.